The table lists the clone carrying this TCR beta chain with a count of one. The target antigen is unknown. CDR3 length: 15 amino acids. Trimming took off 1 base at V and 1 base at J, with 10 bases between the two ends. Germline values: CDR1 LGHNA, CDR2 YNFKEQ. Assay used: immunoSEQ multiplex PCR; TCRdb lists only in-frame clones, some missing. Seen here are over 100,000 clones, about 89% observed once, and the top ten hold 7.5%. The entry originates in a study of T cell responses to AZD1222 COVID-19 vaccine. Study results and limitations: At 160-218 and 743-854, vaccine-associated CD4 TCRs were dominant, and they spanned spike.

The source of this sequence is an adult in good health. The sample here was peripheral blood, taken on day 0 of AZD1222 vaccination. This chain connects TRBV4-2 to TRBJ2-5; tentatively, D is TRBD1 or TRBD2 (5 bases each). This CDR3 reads CASSQGEGPQETQYF. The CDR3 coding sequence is TGTGCCAGCAGCCAAGGCGAGGGGCCCCAAGAGACCCAGTACTTC.